Shown below are 11 T cell receptor beta chains from a single sample sequenced in a study of early T cells in non-severe SARS-CoV-2 infection. TCRdb re-analysed the 5' RACE reads in MiXCR, keeping a single row per CDR3 protein. The table records more than 20,000 distinct CDR3 sequences, 4% to 4.5% of them present only once. The sample comprised whole blood. These TCRs come from an adult who was a healthcare worker with PCR-confirmed SARS-CoV-2 infection or an uninfected control (not recorded which).

V is TRBV12-3 or TRBV12-4 and J is TRBJ2-5; the D gene is possibly TRBD2 (6 bases). The CDR3 extends over 13 amino acids. Trimming removed 10 bases at V and 7 bases at J, with 19 bases between. The CDR3 loop is CATTAGGVGTQYF. The CDR3 DNA reads TGTGCCACCACGGCCGGGGGAGTTGGGACCCAGTACTTC.

This clonotype has ten or more counts. The gene calls are TRBV19 and TRBJ1-2; D may be TRBD1 (6 bases). The CDR3 runs 14 residues. V lost 5 bases to trimming and J lost 4 bases, with 14 bases between them. The V gene's germline CDR1 is LNHDA and CDR2 SQIVND (reference sequence). The CDR3 sequence is CASSRSGASYGYTF. The CDR3 bases are TGTGCCAGTAGTCGATCAGGGGCCTCCTATGGCTACACCTTC.

This clonotype was seen ten or more times. CDR3 coding DNA: TGTGCCAGCAGTTACTCGGCAGGGCGGCTCTCTGGAAACACCATATATTTT. This codes for CASSYSAGRLSGNTIYF. V usage is TRBV6-6 and J usage is TRBJ1-3, with D possibly TRBD1 on 5 matching bases. Trimming pared 0 bases from V and 0 bases from J, leaving 12 bases between. CDR3 length equals 17 residues. CDR1 is MNHNY and CDR2 is SVGAGI in the germline V gene (reference sequence).

Many counts were recorded for this clonotype. This chain connects TRBV10-3 to TRBJ2-2; D uncertain. The CDR3 sequence is 12 residues long. Germline CDR1 reads ENHRY; CDR2 reads SYGVKD. Trimming took 3 bases from V and 6 from J, leaving 5 bases between them. The CDR3 coding sequence is TGTGCCATCAGTGATGTCGCCGGGGAGCTGTTTTTT. Amino acids: CAISDVAGELFF.

Ten or more counts support this clonotype. The V call is TRBV7-2, the J call TRBJ2-1, with 9 positions matching TRBD1. The length of the CDR3 is 16 residues. Trimming took 4 bases from V and 4 from J; bases not matched to a gene: 8. CDR1 and CDR2 (germline): SGHTA, FQGNSA. CDR3 DNA: TGTGCCAGCAGCTGGACTCTCGGGACAGGGTACAATGAGCAGTTCTTC. It translates to CASSWTLGTGYNEQFF.

Many counts were recorded for this clonotype. The CDR3 sequence is CAWSLGGSNQPQHF. DNA of the CDR3: TGTGCCTGGAGTCTGGGGGGAAGCAATCAGCCCCAGCATTTT. This chain links TRBV30 with TRBJ1-5; a possible D gene is TRBD1 (5 bases). This CDR3 is 14 amino acids long. Per the germline V gene, CDR1 is GTSNPN and CDR2 is SVGIG (reference sequence). V dropped 2 bases and J dropped 1 base, with 9 bases sitting between them.

This clonotype was detected many times. V usage is TRBV6-2 or TRBV6-3 and J usage is TRBJ2-7; no clear D gene. V was shortened by 2 bases and J by 2 bases, with 7 bases between the two germline ends. The CDR3 length is 13 residues. CDR1 and CDR2 from the germline V gene are MNHEY and SVGEGT. CDR3 nucleotides: TGTGCCAGCAGTTACGCAGTGACCTACGAGCAGTACTTC. Encoded protein: CASSYAVTYEQYF.

The chain employs TRBV28 and TRBJ2-3; D is unresolved. The CDR3 is 16 amino acids. V lost 6 bases and J 0 bases, leaving 16 bases between the germline ends. CDR1 and CDR2 from the germline V gene are MDHEN and SYDVKM. The CDR3 protein is CASSSVLLDSTDTQYF. CDR3 bases: TGTGCCAGCAGCTCAGTCCTTCTGGACAGCACAGATACGCAGTATTTT. The full variable domain, with the rest looked up from reference TRBV28 and TRBJ2-3, is DVKVTQSSRYLVKRTGEKVFLECVQDMDHENMFWYRQDPGLGLRLIYFSYDVKMKEKGDIPEGYSVSREKKERFSLILESASTNQTSMYLCASSSVLLDSTDTQYFGPGTRLTVL.

In this sample, this clonotype turned up many times. The V call is TRBV18, the J call TRBJ2-3, with no clear D. CDR3 size: 14 residues. The germline CDR1 and CDR2 sequences are KGHSH and LQKENI. The V gene lost 3 bases and the J gene lost 5 bases, with 12 bases spanning the gap. CDR3 loop: CASSPTHLGDTQYF. The DNA for the CDR3 is TGTGCCAGCTCACCGACTCACTTGGGAGATACGCAGTATTTT.

This clonotype was seen a few times. CDR3 DNA: TGTGCCAGCAGCTACACAGGGGGGTCTAATGAAAAACTGTTTTTT. Amino acids: CASSYTGGSNEKLFF. The chain uses TRBV11-2 and TRBJ1-4, with 8 bases matching TRBD1. This CDR3 comprises 15 residues. Germline CDR1 SGHAT, CDR2 FQNNGV. The trim removed 4 bases at V and 3 bases at J, leaving 4 bases unmatched.

This clonotype was counted many times. The chain carries TRBV7-9 and TRBJ1-2; TRBD1 might be the D (5 bases). The CDR3 length is 16 residues. Per the germline V gene, CDR1 is SEHNR and CDR2 is FQNEAQ (reference sequence). V lost 5 bases to trimming and J lost 0 bases, with 16 bases between them. CDR3 protein: CASSKEVRAPNYGYTF. The DNA of the CDR3 is TGTGCCAGCAGCAAAGAGGTCAGGGCTCCTAACTATGGCTACACCTTC.